This T cell receptor beta chain was sequenced for a study of T cell responses to AZD1222 COVID-19 vaccine. At the level of the study: Some second doses came at about 4 weeks and others at about 12 weeks; these were pooled.

A single count supports this clone. Antigen specificity is unknown. The CDR3 totals 14 residues. Trimming removed 1 base from V and 8 bases from J; junction bases left unmatched: 5. Germline loops: CDR1 MNHEY, CDR2 SVGEGT. Some clones are missing from TCRdb's copy, which holds only in-frame ones; the method was immunoSEQ multiplex PCR. Seen here are tens of thousands of clones, around 82% observed once, and the top ten hold around 5%. Study-wide results and caveats: Baseline seropositivity occurred in only 5 or 6 AZD1222 recipients. Elevations in Spike-specific TCR breadth and depth followed administration of two AZD1222 doses. The donors showed a predominance of white British ancestry and of females, with possible underestimation of clonal diversity.

This material consisted of peripheral blood, taken on day 0 of AZD1222 vaccination. The genes are TRBV6-2 or TRBV6-3 and TRBJ1-2; 9 nucleotides line up with TRBD1. This sequence was found in an adult in good health. CDR3: CASSYYGTGHGYTF. In DNA, the CDR3 is TGTGCCAGCAGTTACTATGGGACAGGGCACGGCTACACCTTC.